The clone carrying this TCR beta chain was seen many times. Its specificity is unknown. The data were taken from a study of metastatic and nonmetastatic thyroid tumors. Whole-study results and caveats: Across blood and tumor, TCR beta diversity in malignant thyroid tumors was reportedly significantly higher than in benign nodules.

TCRdb reanalyzed the PCR reads with MiXCR. This sample has tens of thousands of clones, with around 24% found just once. None of the patients had undergone any treatment ahead of thyroid surgery. Germline CDR1 is DFQATT and CDR2 is SNEGSKA (reference sequence). There are 12 residues in the CDR3. V shed 3 bases and J shed 4 bases, with 9 bases lying between them. Sequencing was performed on tumor tissue. The source of this sequence is a female donor with papillary thyroid cancer or a benign thyroid nodule (not recorded which). Some clones in this sample may be carry-over from other donors' samples. This chain connects TRBV20-1 to TRBJ2-5, with a tentative D call TRBD2 (6 bases). The CDR3 DNA reads TGCAGTGCTAGGGGACTCGGAGAGACCCAGTACTTC. Translated: CSARGLGETQYF.